The sequence of this T cell receptor (beta chain) was determined in a study of cytomegalovirus exposure and HLA in healthy donors. Broader study findings: A few chains tied to CMV proved CMV antigen-specific in vitro. What TCR beta sequences reportedly achieved was accurate prediction of HLA-A and HLA-B alleles in most subjects.

Concerning this clone itself: The antigen is not known.

The CDR3 extends over 17 amino acids. J lost 16 bases, V lost 4 bases, and 23 bases had no gene match. The V gene's germline CDR1 is LNHDA and CDR2 SQIVND (reference sequence). The PCR contained 60 Vbeta and 13 Jbeta primers. Assay used: immunoSEQ multiplex PCR; TCRdb lists only in-frame clones, some missing. Of about 140,000 clones in the sample, more than 70% are singletons; the top ten hold around 1.3%. Specimen: PBMCs. The sequence derives from a male donor in good health and CMV-seropositive. V usage is TRBV19 and J usage is TRBJ2-4; 9 nucleotides align to TRBD1. As DNA, the CDR3 is TGTGCCAGTAGTACTCGGGCCCACAGGGGGCATTCTTTGGTACATTACTTC. Translation: CASSTRAHRGHSLVHYF.